The sample holds many counts of the clone carrying this T cell receptor beta chain. The antigen is unknown. The data were taken from a study of molecular identifiers for immune sequencing clone quantification. Germline CDR1 reads MGHRA; CDR2 reads YSYEKL. Trimming pared 1 base from V and 2 bases from J, leaving 8 bases between. This CDR3 is 14 amino acids long. Overall study results and limits: Shared barcodes on identical TCR molecules could underestimate the sizes of highly expanded clones.

Between roughly 18,000 and 1,100,000 sorted cells, with 10%, 30% or 50% RNA, yielded naive CD8 libraries. One entry per CDR3 protein results from TCRdb running MiXCR on the PCR reads. The table has hundreds of thousands of distinct CDR3 sequences, over 20% seen once. This clonotype was sampled from a human donor in good health. Some libraries in this study had Jurkat cell RNA spiked in. This rearrangement joins TRBV4-1 to TRBJ1-1; D is perhaps TRBD1 (5 bases). The material sequenced was naive CD8+ T cells from blood, with Jurkat cell RNA spiked in. Subset defined: FACS-sorted CD8+CD4-CCR7+CD45RA+ naive T cells. The CDR3 DNA follows: TGCGCCAGCAGCCAAGTTGGACAAAACACTGAAGCTTTCTTT. Translation gives CASSQVGQNTEAFF.